The 5 T cell receptor beta chains reported below all come from one sample, sequenced in a study of blood T cell repertoires in COVID-19. Clones were sequenced by immunoSEQ multiplex PCR, and TCRdb holds only the in-frame ones, with some missing. The data hold 250,000 to 400,000 clones, with about 92% observed a single time. Sequencing was performed on PBMCs or T cells enriched from blood (not recorded which). Receptors originate from a man in his sixties who had recovered from COVID-19.

The CDR3 nucleotides are TGCGCCAGTTCAGGGGGTTCTACAGATACGCAGTATTTT. Its protein is CASSGGSTDTQYF. V and J are TRBV10-1 and TRBJ2-3, with 7 bases that match TRBD1. CDR1 is WNHNN and CDR2 is SYGVQD in the germline V gene (reference sequence). V was pared by 9 bases and J by 3 bases, with 6 bases of the junction left unmatched. This CDR3 contains 13 residues.

The chain recombines TRBV2 with TRBJ1-3; D unresolved. The CDR3 loop spans 14 amino acids. Trimming took 5 bases from V and 0 from J, leaving 8 bases between them. Germline assignment: CDR1 SNHLY and CDR2 FYNNEI. In DNA form, the CDR3 reads TGTGCCAGCAGTCCCCTTTACTCTGGAAACACCATATATTTT. Its protein product is CASSPLYSGNTIYF.

The rearrangement links TRBV19 to TRBJ2-3, with D unclear. The V end was cut by 6 bases, the J end by 3 bases, with 13 bases between. The germline V gene has CDR1 LNHDA and CDR2 SQIVND (reference sequence). This CDR3 comprises 14 residues. This CDR3 is CASSPVIETDTQYF. DNA of the CDR3: TGTGCCAGTAGCCCGGTCATTGAGACAGATACGCAGTATTTT.

This chain joins TRBV4-2 and TRBJ1-2; TRBD1 matches at 7 bases. The CDR3 has 16 amino acids. Germline loops: CDR1 LGHNA, CDR2 YNFKEQ. The trim removed 2 bases at V and 4 bases at J, leaving 10 bases unmatched. In DNA, the CDR3 is TGTGCCAGCAGCCAAACCCCGGGACAGACTTCCTATGGCTACACCTTC. This translates into CASSQTPGQTSYGYTF.

The chain uses TRBV5-1 and TRBJ1-3; TRBD1 is a possible D gene (6 bases). Germline CDR1 SGHRS, CDR2 YFSETQ. CDR3 length: 14 amino acids. V gave up 5 bases and J gave up 2 bases, with 11 bases separating them. CDR3 nucleotide sequence: TGCGCCAGCAGGCCTGACAGGCCTGGAAACACCATATATTTT. Its translation is CASRPDRPGNTIYF.